This TCR beta chain is drawn from a study of T-cell memory formation after mild COVID-19. Across the whole study: TCR clusters mostly belonged to single donors. Study-wide findings and caveats: A second wave expanding day 15 to 37 was CD4+-biased; contracting clones were balanced.

One entry per CDR3 protein, called by TCRdb with MiXCR from the 5' RACE reads. The sample includes about 82,000 distinct CDR3 sequences, around 13% of them seen just once. A word on this clonotype: Its antigen remains unidentified.

V was clipped by 3 bases and J by 0 bases, with 7 bases between them. This CDR3 spans 15 amino acids. Germline CDR1 reads KGHDR; CDR2 reads SFDVKD. The specimen was PBMCs or a T cell subset sorted from them (not recorded which). The J gene is TRBJ2-2, the V gene TRBV24-1; TRBD2 might be the D (5 bases). This TCR was recovered from a man aged 18 to 29 who had mild COVID-19 (a few samples of this study predate the infection). Cell type and time point are not known. The CDR3 loop is CATSDSGSNTGELFF. DNA of the CDR3: TGTGCCACCAGTGATAGCGGATCGAACACCGGGGAGCTGTTTTTT.